The 32 T cell receptor beta chains given below trace back to one sample, sequenced in a study of cytomegalovirus exposure and HLA in healthy donors. Use of 60 Vbeta and 13 Jbeta primers characterized the PCR. Using immunoSEQ multiplex PCR, the repertoire was profiled, and TCRdb retains in-frame clones only, with some absent. The ten top clones account for roughly 3.5%, within a sample of some 110,000 clones. The material sequenced was PBMCs. The receptor set was obtained from a young man in good health and CMV-seronegative.

V and J are TRBV18 and TRBJ1-3, with no clear D. V lost 2 bases and J 0 bases, leaving 5 bases between the germline ends. Germline V gene sequence: CDR1 KGHSH, CDR2 LQKENI. The CDR3 is 14 amino acids. CDR3 nucleotides: TGTGCCAGCTCACCAAACAGCTCTGGAAACACCATATATTTT. It translates to CASSPNSSGNTIYF.

V usage is TRBV7-2 and J usage is TRBJ1-4; D unresolved. V lost 3 bases, J lost 7 bases, and 9 bases lay in between. The CDR3 covers 13 residues. Germline V gene sequence: CDR1 SGHTA, CDR2 FQGNSA. The CDR3 reads CASSLMGSEKLFF. The CDR3 DNA follows: TGTGCCAGCAGCTTGATGGGGAGTGAAAAACTGTTTTTT.

The rearrangement uses TRBV10-3 and TRBJ2-5; 8 bases agree with TRBD1. The CDR3 totals 15 residues. CDR1 and CDR2 (germline): ENHRY, SYGVKD. Trimming removed 6 bases from V and 2 bases from J; junction bases left unmatched: 8. The DNA for the CDR3 is TGTGCCATCAGCGATGGACAGGGATCACAAGAGACCCAGTACTTC. This codes for CAISDGQGSQETQYF.

The chain couples TRBV29-1 to TRBJ1-1, with D maybe TRBD1 (5 bases). Germline CDR1 and CDR2: SQVTM and ANQGSEA. The V end lost 8 bases, the J end lost 13 bases, and 20 bases lay between the germline ends. This CDR3 is 11 amino acids long. The CDR3 DNA reads TGCAGCCTGACTGAAGGGGTTCTACTTTTCTTT. This gives the protein CSLTEGVLLFF. The full variable domain, rest sourced from reference TRBV29-1 and TRBJ1-1, is SAVISQKPSRDICQRGTSLTIQCQVDSQVTMMFWYRQQPGQSLTLIATANQGSEATYESGFVIDKFPISRPNLTFSTLTVSNMSPEDSSIYLCSLTEGVLLFFGQGTRLTVV.

This chain uses TRBV6-5 with TRBJ1-1; a possible D gene is TRBD1 (6 bases). Germline CDR1 MNHEY, CDR2 SVGAGI. CDR3 length: 15 amino acids. The V end was cut by 6 bases, the J end by 4 bases, with 18 bases between. CDR3 protein: CASSQGTVEGTEAFF. The CDR3, as DNA: TGTGCCAGCAGCCAGGGGACGGTCGAGGGCACTGAAGCTTTCTTT.

The chain uses TRBV27 and TRBJ1-5; perhaps TRBD1 as D (5 bases). The CDR3 length is 16 residues. Per germline, CDR1 MNHEY and CDR2 SMNVEV (reference sequence). V dropped 5 bases and J dropped 0 bases, with 14 bases sitting between them. This CDR3 is CASSPRTPNSNQPQHF. Written as DNA, the CDR3 is TGTGCCAGCAGTCCCCGGACACCAAATAGCAATCAGCCCCAGCATTTT.

The chain joins TRBV19 to TRBJ2-7; 8 positions match TRBD2. The V segment lost 6 bases and the J segment 5 bases; nucleotides outside the gene matches: 9. The CDR3 totals 14 residues. Germline CDR1 reads LNHDA; CDR2 reads SQIVND (reference sequence). The CDR3 DNA follows: TGTGCCAGTAGCGACACTAGCGGCAACGACGAGCAGTACTTC. Translated, it gives CASSDTSGNDEQYF.

The gene calls are TRBV18 and TRBJ2-4; 9 bases are shared with TRBD2. J lost 8 bases, V lost 1 base, and 12 bases had no gene match. From germline, CDR1 is KGHSH and CDR2 LQKENI. The CDR3 sequence is 17 residues long. Written as DNA, the CDR3 is TGTGCCAGCTCACCACGGCGGCGCGGGGGGGCCGAGTACATTCAGTACTTC. It specifies CASSPRRRGGAEYIQYF.

The V call is TRBV28, the J call TRBJ2-2; 10 bases align to TRBD2. The germline V gene encodes CDR1 MDHEN and CDR2 SYDVKM. V lost 6 bases, J lost 0 bases, and 10 bases stayed unmatched. The length of the CDR3 is 18 residues. CDR3 nucleotides: TGTGCCAGCAGCGACGCTAGCGGGGGAATGACGAACACCGGGGAGCTGTTTTTT. Its translation is CASSDASGGMTNTGELFF.

This sequence joins TRBV7-8 and TRBJ2-5; no clear D gene. Germline V gene data show CDR1 as SGHVS and CDR2 as FQNEAQ. The CDR3 totals 14 residues. V was shortened by 5 bases and J by 5 bases, with 15 bases between the two germline ends. This CDR3 is CASSLRPSGETQYF. The CDR3 DNA sequence: TGTGCCAGCAGCCTCCGCCCCTCCGGGGAGACCCAGTACTTC.

The chain is built from TRBV19 and TRBJ1-2, with 7 bases lining up with TRBD1. The CDR3 spans 14 residues. V shed 7 bases and J 1 base; nucleotides not matched to a gene: 6. CDR1 is LNHDA and CDR2 is SQIVND in the germline V gene (reference sequence). The CDR3 DNA reads TGTGCCAGTACCATCACAGGGGTTAACTATGGCTACACCTTC. It translates to CASTITGVNYGYTF.

The chain carries TRBV19 and TRBJ1-5; D is perhaps TRBD1 (5 bases). CDR1 LNHDA and CDR2 SQIVND come from the germline V gene (reference sequence). Between the trimmed V and J ends, which lost 3 bases and 5 bases, there was a span of 17 bases. This CDR3 has 16 amino acids. The CDR3 spells CASSMERGNEDQPQHF. The DNA of the CDR3 is TGTGCCAGTAGTATGGAGCGGGGGAATGAGGATCAGCCCCAGCATTTT.

This chain connects TRBV7-2 to TRBJ2-5; 10 bases agree with TRBD2. The germline CDR1 and CDR2 sequences are SGHTA and FQGNSA. With V trimmed by 5 bases and J by 4 bases, 10 bases remained unmatched. The CDR3 extends over 16 amino acids. CDR3 nucleotide sequence: TGTGCCAGCAGCCCACCGACTAGCGGGCTAGGAGAGACCCAGTACTTC. Translating gives CASSPPTSGLGETQYF. The full variable domain, in which reference TRBV7-2 and TRBJ2-5 provide the parts outside the CDR3, is GAGVSQSPSNKVTEKGKDVELRCDPISGHTALYWYRQSLGQGLEFLIYFQGNSAPDKSGLPSDRFSAERTGGSVSTLTIQRTQQEDSAVYLCASSPPTSGLGETQYFGPGTRLLVL.

V is TRBV11-2 and J is TRBJ2-2; TRBD2 is a possible D gene (6 bases). The V end lost 5 bases, the J end lost 7 bases, and 14 bases lay between the germline ends. The CDR3 runs 14 residues. Germline CDR1 is SGHAT and CDR2 is FQNNGV. DNA for the CDR3: TGTGCCAGCAGCGCCCGATGGCGGGGCGGGGAGCTGTTTTTT. Its translation: CASSARWRGGELFF.

J is TRBJ1-1 and V is TRBV30; maybe TRBD1 (5 bases). Germline V CDR1 and CDR2: GTSNPN, SVGIG (reference sequence). This CDR3 comprises 15 residues. Trimming removed 2 bases from V and 1 base from J, with 14 bases in between. This CDR3 is CAWSTRGGKNTEAFF. CDR3 sequence (DNA): TGTGCCTGGAGTACCCGTGGGGGGAAGAACACTGAAGCTTTCTTT. Variable domain in full (rest from reference TRBV30 and TRBJ1-1): SQTIHQWPATLVQPVGSPLSLECTVEGTSNPNLYWYRQAAGRGLQLLFYSVGIGQISSEVPQNLSASRPQDRQFILSSKKLLLSDSGFYLCAWSTRGGKNTEAFFGQGTRLTVV.

The rearrangement joins TRBV28 to TRBJ1-2; TRBD1 matches 7 bases. The CDR3 totals 14 residues. Germline CDR1 MDHEN, CDR2 SYDVKM. The V gene end was trimmed by 6 bases and the J gene end by 8 bases; junction bases not matched to a gene: 12. The CDR3 nucleotides read TGTGCCAGCAGACCTTTCCCAGGGGGTGGCGGCTACACCTTC. It encodes CASRPFPGGGGYTF.

In regard to this clone: Germline is not matched at one junction end, which may reflect a read error. V gene TRBV5-6 combines with J gene TRBJ2-5; tentative D call: TRBD2 (6 bases). CDR3 length equals 13 residues. CDR1 and CDR2 (germline): SGHDT, YYEEEE. The chain's CDR3 is CVSSLRRGGQTDF. The CDR3 DNA reads TGTGTCAGCAGCCTCCGGAGGGGTGGACAAACGGACTTC.

The V call is TRBV7-9, the J call TRBJ1-4, with 8 positions matching TRBD1. Germline V gene lookup returns CDR1 SEHNR and CDR2 FQNEAQ (reference sequence). V was pared by 6 bases and J by 3 bases, with 3 bases of the junction left unmatched. CDR3 length: 14 residues. CDR3 nucleotide sequence: TGTGCCAGCAGACTACAGGGGGCTAATGAAAAACTGTTTTTT. Protein product: CASRLQGANEKLFF.

The chain joins TRBV5-1 to TRBJ1-1, with 11 bases aligning to TRBD1. The V and J ends lost 2 bases and 4 bases, in that order; junction bases with no gene match: 4. Germline values: CDR1 SGHRS, CDR2 YFSETQ. This CDR3 is 15 amino acids long. The CDR3 DNA reads TGCGCCAGCAGCTTTGGGACAGGGGGGAGCACTGAAGCTTTCTTT. This translates into CASSFGTGGSTEAFF.

J is TRBJ1-3 and V is TRBV10-3; D not certain. The germline CDR1 and CDR2 sequences are ENHRY and SYGVKD. The length of the CDR3 is 15 residues. V shed 5 bases and J shed 0 bases, with 11 bases lying between them. The CDR3 region is CAISTRTNSGNTIYF. The CDR3 DNA reads TGTGCCATCAGTACCAGGACTAACTCTGGAAACACCATATATTTT.

The gene calls are TRBV9 and TRBJ2-3, with a tentative D call TRBD2 (7 bases). From germline, CDR1 is SGDLS and CDR2 YYNGEE. The length of the CDR3 is 16 residues. V shed 4 bases and J shed 0 bases, with 15 bases lying between them. Written as DNA, the CDR3 is TGTGCCAGCAGCCTCCTGGGAGGGGGAAGCACAGATACGCAGTATTTT. This encodes CASSLLGGGSTDTQYF.

A word on this clone: A read error may account for a junction end that differs from germline. The chain couples TRBV7-9 to TRBJ2-3; 12 nucleotides agree with TRBD2. This CDR3 region has 18 residues. The V gene's germline CDR1 is SEHNR and CDR2 FQNEAQ (reference sequence). CDR3 region: CASSPRRLAGDGTDAQYF. The CDR3 DNA is TGTGCCAGCAGCCCACGTCGACTAGCGGGGGACGGCACAGATGCGCAGTATTTT.

The genes are TRBV7-2 and TRBJ2-7; 10 nucleotides align to TRBD1. This CDR3 has 14 amino acids. Germline V gene sequence: CDR1 SGHTA, CDR2 FQGNSA. The trim removed 5 bases at V and 2 bases at J, leaving 3 bases unmatched. CDR3 in DNA: TGTGCCAGCAGCGGACAGGGGGGGGCCTACGAGCAGTACTTC. It translates to CASSGQGGAYEQYF.

The rearrangement links TRBV7-6 to TRBJ2-7, with 9 bases lining up with TRBD2. CDR1 is SGHVS, CDR2 FNYEAQ, per germline. Losses at the gene ends were 1 base for V and 6 bases for J; bases not matched to a gene: 10. The CDR3 extends over 16 amino acids. Here the CDR3 DNA reads TGTGCCAGCAGCTTAGTGCATAGCGGGGGTGCGACCGAGCAGTACTTC. This gives the protein CASSLVHSGGATEQYF.

The chain uses TRBV18 and TRBJ1-5; TRBD1 agrees at 8 bases. This CDR3 spans 17 amino acids. Per the germline V gene, CDR1 is KGHSH and CDR2 is LQKENI. Trimming took 4 bases from V and 9 from J; bases not matched to a gene: 17. In nucleotides, the CDR3 is TGTGCCAGCTCACTTTTCCCGGACAGGGACCTTAACGTGCCCCAGCATTTT. Encoded protein: CASSLFPDRDLNVPQHF.

The genes are TRBV19 and TRBJ1-1, with 8 bases identical to TRBD1. Trimming at V came to 3 bases and at J to 1 base, leaving 10 bases not matched to a gene. The CDR3 covers 17 residues. In germline, CDR1 is LNHDA, CDR2 SQIVND (reference sequence). The CDR3 here is CASSIGPQGARNTEAFF. CDR3 coding DNA: TGTGCCAGTAGTATTGGACCGCAGGGGGCTCGGAACACTGAAGCTTTCTTT.

The J gene is TRBJ2-7, the V gene TRBV18; TRBD1 is a possible D gene (5 bases). CDR3 length: 14 amino acids. Trimming took 3 bases from V and 5 from J, leaving 14 bases between them. CDR1 and CDR2 (germline): KGHSH, LQKENI. In nucleotides, the CDR3 is TGTGCCAGCTCACCTTCCGCAGGGCTCGACGAGCAGTACTTC. Protein product: CASSPSAGLDEQYF.

The chain uses TRBV19 and TRBJ1-6, with 8 bases lining up with TRBD1. This CDR3 comprises 13 residues. Trimming took 5 bases from V and 10 from J; bases not matched to a gene: 4. Germline V gene data show CDR1 as LNHDA and CDR2 as SQIVND (reference sequence). Here the CDR3 reads CASSWSGGSPLHF. The DNA for the CDR3 is TGTGCCAGTAGTTGGTCAGGGGGCTCACCCCTCCACTTT.

The genes are TRBV27 and TRBJ1-2; D possibly corresponds to TRBD1 (5 bases). The V end was cut by 2 bases, the J end by 4 bases, with 11 bases between. The CDR3 has 14 residues. Germline CDR1 is MNHEY and CDR2 is SMNVEV (reference sequence). CDR3 DNA sequence: TGTGCCAGCAGTTTAGGAGGGGTTGGCTATGGCTACACCTTC. As protein: CASSLGGVGYGYTF.

V and J are TRBV2 and TRBJ2-3, with 12 nucleotides matching TRBD1. V trimming: 4 bases; J trimming: 9 bases; junction bases outside the gene matches: 8. CDR1 SNHLY and CDR2 FYNNEI come from the germline V gene. The CDR3 has 15 amino acids. CDR3 sequence: CASSVRDRGQGTQYF. Here the CDR3 DNA reads TGTGCCAGCAGTGTCCGGGACAGGGGGCAAGGGACGCAGTATTTT. The entire variable domain, with the rest obtained from reference TRBV2 and TRBJ2-3, is as follows: EPEVTQTPSHQVTQMGQEVILRCVPISNHLYFYWYRQILGQKVEFLVSFYNNEISEKSEIFDDQFSVERPDGSNFTLKIRSTKLEDSAMYFCASSVRDRGQGTQYFGPGTRLTVL.

The genes are TRBV5-4 and TRBJ1-1, with TRBD1 as a possible D gene (5 bases). This CDR3 spans 12 amino acids. Trimming shortened V by 5 bases and J by 7 bases, and 12 bases separated the two germline ends. The germline V gene encodes CDR1 SGHNT and CDR2 YYREEE (reference sequence). The CDR3 region has the DNA TGTGCCAGCAGTCAAGACAGATATGAAGCTTTCTTT. This sequence encodes CASSQDRYEAFF.

This chain uses TRBV30 with TRBJ1-3, with a tentative D call TRBD1 (6 bases). The CDR3 is made up of 15 amino acids. V was trimmed by 4 bases and J by 5 bases, leaving 18 bases between them. The germline CDR1 and CDR2 sequences are GTSNPN and SVGIG (reference sequence). This chain's CDR3 is CAWTFYQGTRNTIYF. As DNA, the CDR3 is TGTGCCTGGACCTTTTACCAGGGGACCAGAAACACCATATATTTT.